The 27 T cell receptor beta chains below come from one sample, sequenced in a study of spatial heterogeneity in lung cancer. Study-level points and caveats: Tumoral mutation counts were tracked by counts of expanded intratumoral alpha and beta TCRs.

These TCRs are of unknown antigen specificity. The time point denotes: sample taken at primary tumor resection. TCRdb ran MiXCR on the 5' RACE reads and lists one entry per CDR3 protein. The table lists about 12,000 distinct CDR3 sequences, about 5% of them singletons. The starting material was lung tumor tissue, obtained at surgery. These receptors were taken from a male donor with early-stage non-small cell lung cancer.

This clonotype was counted many times. This chain joins TRBV4-3 and TRBJ1-1, with D possibly being TRBD1 (5 bases). In germline, CDR1 is LGHNA, CDR2 YSLEER. CDR3 length: 14 residues. The V and J ends lost 0 bases and 5 bases respectively, with 10 bases between them. CDR3 in DNA: TGCGCCAGCAGCCAAGATTGGGGGGGGACTGAAGCTTTCTTT. It codes for CASSQDWGGTEAFF.

This clonotype has at least ten counts. The rearrangement uses TRBV12-3 or TRBV12-4 and TRBJ2-2; D not certain. The CDR3 is 13 residues long. V lost 4 bases and J 7 bases, leaving 10 bases between the germline ends. CDR3 coding DNA: TGTGCCAGCAGTTCTACTCCTGGCGGGGAGCTGTTTTTT. It yields the protein CASSSTPGGELFF.

In this sample, this clonotype turned up many times. The V call is TRBV7-2, the J call TRBJ2-3, with D possibly TRBD1 on 6 matching bases. This CDR3 has 16 residues. Germline V gene sequence: CDR1 SGHTA, CDR2 FQGNSA. The ends were cut back, 3 bases at V and 1 base at J, with 14 bases in the middle. Here the CDR3 reads CASSFTGLGGTDTQYF. The CDR3 DNA sequence: TGTGCCAGCAGCTTCACAGGGTTGGGGGGCACAGATACGCAGTATTTT.

This clonotype was detected many times. This chain joins TRBV5-1 and TRBJ2-3, with D uncertain. The germline V gene has CDR1 SGHRS and CDR2 YFSETQ. V gave up 0 bases and J gave up 0 bases, with 11 bases separating them. This CDR3 has 16 amino acids. CDR3 residues: CASSLGQAISTDTQYF. As DNA, the CDR3 is TGCGCCAGCAGCTTGGGCCAGGCGATTAGCACAGATACGCAGTATTTT.

This clonotype was recorded many times. This chain joins TRBV12-3 or TRBV12-4 and TRBJ1-1; no definite D call. The CDR3 totals 11 residues. Deletions cut 0 bases from V and 8 bases from J, with 4 bases between. The CDR3 DNA sequence: TGTGCCAGCAGTTTAGCGTCCGAAGCTTTCTTT. Encoded protein: CASSLASEAFF.

This clonotype was picked up many times. The genes are TRBV20-1 and TRBJ2-3; maybe TRBD1 (6 bases). CDR3 length equals 10 residues. Germline CDR1 reads DFQATT; CDR2 reads SNEGSKA (reference sequence). Trimming removed 6 bases at V and 8 bases at J, with 9 bases between. DNA for the CDR3: TGCAGTGCCACCAGGGGTACGCAGTATTTT. Protein sequence: CSATRGTQYF.

This clonotype was counted many times. V is TRBV5-1 and J is TRBJ2-3; 12 nucleotides line up with TRBD2. Looked up from germline, CDR1 is SGHRS and CDR2 is YFSETQ. V was pared by 8 bases and J by 3 bases, with 7 bases of the junction left unmatched. The CDR3 loop spans 15 amino acids. The CDR3 sequence is CASGTGTSGTDTQYF. Here the CDR3 DNA reads TGCGCCAGTGGGACCGGGACTAGCGGGACAGATACGCAGTATTTT.

This clonotype showed up many times. The rearrangement links TRBV4-2 to TRBJ1-5; D may be TRBD1 (5 bases). V was cut by 0 bases and J by 4 bases, with 10 bases left in between. Germline V CDR1 and CDR2: LGHNA, YNFKEQ. This CDR3 comprises 15 residues. CDR3 loop: CASSQDQGSNQPQHF. Written as DNA, the CDR3 is TGTGCCAGCAGCCAAGATCAGGGTTCAAATCAGCCCCAGCATTTT.

This chain connects TRBV20-1 to TRBJ2-5, with D possibly matching TRBD2 (5 bases). Germline CDR1 is DFQATT and CDR2 is SNEGSKA (reference sequence). The CDR3 extends over 17 amino acids. Trimming removed 3 bases from V and 1 base from J, with 21 bases in between. The chain's CDR3 is CSARSSRTGRAQETQYF. The CDR3 nucleotides are TGCAGTGCTAGGAGTTCGAGGACGGGAAGGGCCCAAGAGACCCAGTACTTC.

Many counts were recorded for this clonotype. This sequence joins TRBV9 and TRBJ2-5, with D perhaps matching TRBD2 (5 bases). V lost 1 base and J lost 1, with 11 bases in between. The CDR3 loop spans 15 amino acids. CDR1 SGDLS and CDR2 YYNGEE come from the germline V gene. The CDR3 nucleotides are TGTGCCAGCAGCGTAACGGGGAGCACCCAAGAGACCCAGTACTTC. Protein: CASSVTGSTQETQYF.

This clonotype was picked up many times. The gene calls are TRBV20-1 and TRBJ1-1, with 7 bases matching TRBD1. The V and J ends lost 2 bases and 4 bases, in that order; junction bases with no gene match: 7. Germline loops: CDR1 DFQATT, CDR2 SNEGSKA (reference sequence). CDR3 length equals 14 residues. CDR3 bases: TGCAGTGCTAGATCAGGGGGAGGGTCCACTGAAGCTTTCTTT. Encoded protein: CSARSGGGSTEAFF.

This clonotype was seen ten or more times. This sequence joins TRBV4-2 and TRBJ1-1; 7 positions agree with TRBD1. This CDR3 contains 16 residues. J gave up 0 bases and V 2 bases, and 6 bases lay outside the gene matches. Germline V gives CDR1 LGHNA, CDR2 YNFKEQ. The CDR3 nucleotides are TGTGCCAGCAGCCAACGGACAGGTGAATTGAACACTGAAGCTTTCTTT. Translated: CASSQRTGELNTEAFF.

This clonotype was found many times. The V gene is TRBV12-3 or TRBV12-4, the J gene TRBJ2-3; tentatively, D is TRBD2 (5 bases). CDR3 length: 13 residues. V was clipped by 2 bases and J by 3 bases, with 6 bases between them. The chain's CDR3 is CASSLRETDTQYF. Written as DNA, the CDR3 is TGTGCCAGCAGTTTAAGGGAGACAGATACGCAGTATTTT.

This clonotype came up many times. The gene calls are TRBV28 and TRBJ2-3, with D uncertain. Germline V gene sequence: CDR1 MDHEN, CDR2 SYDVKM. Deletions cut 8 bases from V and 3 bases from J, with 21 bases between. This CDR3 spans 16 amino acids. CDR3 DNA sequence: TGTGCCAGCGATCCCCCTGGTCCCATTAAAACAGATACGCAGTATTTT. Translating it yields CASDPPGPIKTDTQYF.

This chain links TRBV12-3 or TRBV12-4 with TRBJ2-7; perhaps TRBD1 as D (5 bases). The V and J ends lost 5 bases and 3 bases respectively, with 8 bases between them. CDR3 length equals 12 residues. The CDR3 DNA follows: TGTGCCAGCAGTACAGGTAACTACGAGCAGTACTTC. Its translation: CASSTGNYEQYF.

Many counts were recorded for this clonotype. V and J are TRBV20-1 and TRBJ2-2; D is unclear. The CDR3 sequence is 12 residues long. Germline-derived CDR1 and CDR2 are DFQATT and SNEGSKA (reference sequence). V lost 7 bases and J 4 bases, leaving 10 bases between the germline ends. The CDR3 bases are TGCAGTGGGACGACATTCACCGGGGAGCTGTTTTTT. Residues: CSGTTFTGELFF.

This clonotype was seen repeatedly, ten times or more. This chain links TRBV24-1 with TRBJ2-1; D gene ambiguous. V was clipped by 3 bases and J by 0 bases, with 8 bases between them. The germline V gene has CDR1 KGHDR and CDR2 SFDVKD. The CDR3 has 15 amino acids. The CDR3 here is CATSDLASSYNEQFF. CDR3 nucleotides: TGTGCCACCAGTGATCTTGCGAGCTCCTACAATGAGCAGTTCTTC.

This clonotype was picked up many times. The V gene is TRBV7-8, the J gene TRBJ2-7; D uncertain. This CDR3 has 13 residues. Germline-derived CDR1 and CDR2 are SGHVS and FQNEAQ. V lost 0 bases to trimming and J lost 2 bases, with 5 bases between them. CDR3 in DNA: TGTGCCAGCAGCTTAGCGGGAACCTACGAGCAGTACGTC. It encodes CASSLAGTYEQYV.

This clonotype is labeled as medium-sized. The genes are TRBV6-2 or TRBV6-3 and TRBJ1-5; D is ambiguous. Germline V gene sequence: CDR1 MNHEY, CDR2 SVGEGT. The CDR3 loop spans 12 amino acids. The V end was cut by 10 bases, the J end by 2 bases, with 9 bases between. The CDR3 sequence: CATGRGNQPQHF. The CDR3 DNA sequence: TGTGCCACCGGACGGGGCAATCAGCCCCAGCATTTT.

This clonotype is medium-sized by share. The DNA for the CDR3 is TGTGCCAGCTCACCACAGCCCGGGACAGGGCCCAACGAGCAGTACGTC. It encodes CASSPQPGTGPNEQYV. This sequence joins TRBV18 and TRBJ2-7; the match to TRBD1 covers 9 bases. With V trimmed by 1 base and J by 5 bases, 9 bases remained unmatched. This CDR3 has 16 amino acids. In germline, CDR1 is KGHSH, CDR2 LQKENI.

V gene TRBV18 combines with J gene TRBJ1-2, with D hard to call. V was shortened by 6 bases and J by 6 bases, with 23 bases between the two germline ends. In germline, CDR1 is KGHSH, CDR2 LQKENI. There are 16 residues in the CDR3. The CDR3 DNA reads as TGTGCCAGCTCCGGCCTTGGCAGAGAGGGTTTAGATGGCTACACCTTC. Translated, it gives CASSGLGREGLDGYTF.

This clonotype was counted ten times or more. The rearrangement links TRBV20-1 to TRBJ2-5; 7 nucleotides agree with TRBD1. The CDR3 extends over 12 amino acids. Germline loops: CDR1 DFQATT, CDR2 SNEGSKA (reference sequence). The DNA for the CDR3 is TGCAGCTTCCGGGACAGACAAGAGACCCAGTACTTC. It translates to CSFRDRQETQYF.

This clonotype was observed at least ten times. The chain combines TRBV11-2 with TRBJ2-5, with D unclear. V gave up 5 bases and J gave up 7 bases, with 8 bases separating them. Germline CDR1 SGHAT, CDR2 FQNNGV. The CDR3 sequence is 11 residues long. The CDR3 DNA sequence: TGTGCCAGCAGCCGGTCAGGGACCCAGTACTTC. Its translation: CASSRSGTQYF.

This clonotype was observed many times. The chain carries TRBV23-1 and TRBJ2-1, with D perhaps assigned TRBD1 or TRBD2 (5 bases each). TRBV23-1 is designated an ORF whose function remains uncertain. The V end was cut by 2 bases, the J end by 2 bases, with 22 bases between. This CDR3 has 19 residues. The CDR3 reads CASSQGRRLERGPYNEQFF. CDR3 DNA sequence: TGCGCCAGCAGTCAAGGTCGGAGGTTGGAAAGGGGCCCCTACAATGAGCAGTTCTTC.

This clonotype came up many times. The chain couples TRBV4-3 to TRBJ2-1; 7 nucleotides align to TRBD1. V shed 2 bases and J 6 bases; nucleotides not matched to a gene: 4. The germline gives CDR1 LGHNA, CDR2 YSLEER. CDR3 length: 14 amino acids. The CDR3 sequence: CASSQRDSPNEQFF. CDR3 coding DNA: TGCGCCAGCAGCCAACGGGACAGTCCCAATGAGCAGTTCTTC.

This clonotype showed up many times. This sequence joins TRBV12-3 or TRBV12-4 and TRBJ2-2; the match to TRBD2 covers 7 bases. There are 14 residues in the CDR3. V gave up 5 bases and J gave up 9 bases; unmatched junction bases: 9. CDR3 nucleotides: TGTGCCAGCAGTCCTAGCGGTCTCTTGCGGGAGCTGTTTTTT. This sequence encodes CASSPSGLLRELFF.

This clonotype was counted many times. The chain employs TRBV27 and TRBJ2-4; tentatively, D is TRBD1 (6 bases). The CDR3 extends over 12 amino acids. The germline V and J ends were trimmed by 4 bases and 7 bases, with 8 bases remaining between them. Germline values: CDR1 MNHEY, CDR2 SMNVEV (reference sequence). CDR3 loop: CASSSQGNIQYF. CDR3 coding DNA: TGTGCCAGCAGTTCCCAGGGGAACATTCAGTACTTC.